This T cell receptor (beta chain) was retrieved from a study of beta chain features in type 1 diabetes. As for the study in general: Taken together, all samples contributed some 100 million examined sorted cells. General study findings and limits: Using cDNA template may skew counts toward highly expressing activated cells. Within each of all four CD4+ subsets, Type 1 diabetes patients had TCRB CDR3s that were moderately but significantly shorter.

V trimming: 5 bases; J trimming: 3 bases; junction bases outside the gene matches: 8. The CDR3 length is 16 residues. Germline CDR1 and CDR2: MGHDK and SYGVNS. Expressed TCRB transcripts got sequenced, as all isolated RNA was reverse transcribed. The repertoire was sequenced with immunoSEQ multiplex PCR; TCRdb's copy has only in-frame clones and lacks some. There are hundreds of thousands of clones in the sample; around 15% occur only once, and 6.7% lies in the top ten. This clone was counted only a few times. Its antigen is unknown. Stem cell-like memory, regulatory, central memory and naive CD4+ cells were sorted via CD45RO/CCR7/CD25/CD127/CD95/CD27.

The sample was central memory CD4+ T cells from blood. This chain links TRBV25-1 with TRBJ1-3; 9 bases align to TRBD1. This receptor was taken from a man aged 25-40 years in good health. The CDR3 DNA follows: TGTGCCAGCAGTCCACAGGGGGCGCGAAGTGGAAACACCATATATTTT. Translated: CASSPQGARSGNTIYF. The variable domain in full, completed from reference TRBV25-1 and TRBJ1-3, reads EADIYQTPRYLVIGTGKKITLECSQTMGHDKMYWYQQDPGMELHLIHYSYGVNSTEKGDLSSESTVSRIRTEHFPLTLESARPSHTSQYLCASSPQGARSGNTIYFGEGSWLTVV.